This TCR beta chain emerged from a study of T cells after posttransplantation cyclophosphamide. The study, taken as a whole, reports: Donor CD8+ memory clones often dominated recipient blood repertoires at later times. TRB clonality was highly associated with recipient CMV seropositivity and reactivation.

Treatment was busulfan-fludarabine conditioning, a marrow graft, and cyclophosphamide on days +3 and +4. In this sample, this clone turned up many times. The antigen is unknown. Measured with immunoSEQ multiplex PCR; TCRdb has only the in-frame clones, and not every one. The repertoire consists of some 23,000 clones, none detected only once. The clonotype comes from a male patient under 35 who received an allogeneic stem cell transplant from a related donor, was CMV-positive, and had no GVHD. Among the T cells, some may be from the graft donor. Sequencing was performed on PBMCs, taken after allogeneic stem cell transplant with posttransplant cyclophosphamide.

CDR3 in DNA: TGTGCCAGCAGTTTTGGTGGCTTTCAGCCCCAGCATTTT. Its protein is CASSFGGFQPQHF. The rearrangement links TRBV27 to TRBJ1-5; D gene unclear. The CDR3 sequence is 13 residues long. V was shortened by 3 bases and J by 6 bases, with 9 bases between the two germline ends. Germline V gene lookup returns CDR1 MNHEY and CDR2 SMNVEV (reference sequence).